This entry features one T cell receptor beta chain sequence. Its antigen is as yet unknown. What was sequenced were expressed TCRB transcripts, since all of the isolated RNA had been reverse transcribed. Clones were read by immunoSEQ multiplex PCR, and TCRdb kept only the in-frame ones, dropping some. Of approximately 730,000 clones listed, roughly 13% were seen once; the top ten hold approximately 0.022%. This sample was included in a study of beta chain features in type 1 diabetes. Findings and caveats of the study: Researchers could not determine here whether HLA type influences TCRB rearrangement. Across all four CD4+ subsets, people with type 1 diabetes showed modestly shorter TCRB CDR3s.

This CDR3 has 15 residues. Between the trimmed V and J ends, which lost 4 bases and 0 bases, there was a span of 13 bases. Germline V gives CDR1 GTSNPN, CDR2 SVGIG (reference sequence). Specimen: naive CD4+ T cells from blood. The J gene is TRBJ2-1, the V gene TRBV30; possibly TRBD1 or TRBD2 for D (5 bases each). The clonotype was recovered from a man between 18 and 35 years old with type 1 diabetes. This chain's CDR3 is CAWTLWGSSYNEQFF. The CDR3 DNA reads TGTGCCTGGACCCTTTGGGGGAGCTCCTACAATGAGCAGTTCTTC.